This T cell receptor (beta chain) was documented in a study of identical twins. This clonotype was detected many times. What it recognizes is unknown. MiXCR was run by TCRdb on the 5' RACE reads, yielding one entry per CDR3 protein. The data show some 660,000 distinct CDR3 sequences, roughly 8% seen once. Regarding the study as a whole: Excess sharing between twins was weaker in beta out-of-frame sequences.

The CDR3 runs to 14 residues. Germline V lookup: CDR1 SEHNR, CDR2 FQNEAQ (reference sequence). The trim removed 0 bases at V and 8 bases at J, leaving 2 bases unmatched. These data also formed part of another study, on yellow fever vaccine responses in identical twins. From that report: Twins reportedly showed a vaccine T cell response that seemed partly convergent and partly personalized.

This TCR was recovered from a woman younger than 35 in good health. V gene TRBV7-9 combines with J gene TRBJ2-1; 9 bases align to TRBD2. The specimen sequenced was PBMCs. The CDR3: CASSLAVAGDEQFF. The CDR3 DNA follows: TGTGCCAGCAGCTTAGCGGTAGCGGGGGATGAGCAGTTCTTC.